Sequencing of this T cell receptor beta chain was carried out in a study of lymphopenia after photon versus proton radiotherapy. The assay was immunoSEQ multiplex PCR, and TCRdb's table has in-frame clones only and misses some. The sample lists about 58,000 clones; 70% to 85% were seen once. Trimming stripped 3 bases from V and 5 bases from J, with 11 bases between. CDR3 length: 13 amino acids. The V gene's germline CDR1 is SGHRS and CDR2 YFSETQ. The sample consisted of peripheral blood, taken from a patient treated with proton-based radiotherapy. The sequence was collected from a man aged 55-75 years with pancreatic cancer. The chain employs TRBV5-1 and TRBJ1-1; D gene uncertain. Written as DNA, the CDR3 is TGCGCCAGCAGCTCTGCAGGATGGACTGAAGCTTTCTTT. Translated, it gives CASSSAGWTEAFF. Full variable domain (missing parts from reference TRBV5-1 and TRBJ1-1): KAGVTQTPRYLIKTRGQQVTLSCSPISGHRSVSWYQQTPGQGLQFLFEYFSETQRNKGNFPGRFSGRQFSNSRSEMNVSTLELGDSALYLCASSSAGWTEAFFGQGTRLTVV.